This TCR beta chain was profiled in a study of blood T cell repertoires in COVID-19. Study-level information: Sites in the United States, Italy and Spain provided acute and convalescent COVID-19 samples.

The CDR3 totals 15 residues. Germline V lookup: CDR1 SGHAT, CDR2 FQNNGV. Trimming stripped 1 base from V and 4 bases from J, with 14 bases between. The protocol was immunoSEQ multiplex PCR, while the TCRdb copy is restricted to in-frame clones and leaves out a portion. Of roughly 240,000 clones in the sample, 75% to 85% were seen once. The source of this sequence is a middle-aged man with COVID-19, enrolled during active disease. Sequenced input: peripheral blood. The chain links TRBV11-2 to TRBJ2-7, with D hard to call. The CDR3 DNA follows: TGTGCCAGCAGCTTAGGGCCAGGTTCACGATACGAGCAGTACTTC. This codes for CASSLGPGSRYEQYF.